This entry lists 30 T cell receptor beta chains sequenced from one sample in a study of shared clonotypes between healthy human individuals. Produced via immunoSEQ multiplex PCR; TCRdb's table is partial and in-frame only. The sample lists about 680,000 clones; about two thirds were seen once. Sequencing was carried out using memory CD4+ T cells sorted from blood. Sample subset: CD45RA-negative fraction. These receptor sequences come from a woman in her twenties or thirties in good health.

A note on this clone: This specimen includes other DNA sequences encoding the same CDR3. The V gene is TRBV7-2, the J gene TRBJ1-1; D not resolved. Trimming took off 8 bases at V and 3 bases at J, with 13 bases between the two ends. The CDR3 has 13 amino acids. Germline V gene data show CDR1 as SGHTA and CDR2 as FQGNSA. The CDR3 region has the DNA TGTGCCAGCGCCCCACAGAGGGACACTGAAGCTTTCTTT. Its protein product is CASAPQRDTEAFF. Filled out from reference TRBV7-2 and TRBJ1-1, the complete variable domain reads GAGVSQSPSNKVTEKGKDVELRCDPISGHTALYWYRQSLGQGLEFLIYFQGNSAPDKSGLPSDRFSAERTGGSVSTLTIQRTQQEDSAVYLCASAPQRDTEAFFGQGTRLTVV.

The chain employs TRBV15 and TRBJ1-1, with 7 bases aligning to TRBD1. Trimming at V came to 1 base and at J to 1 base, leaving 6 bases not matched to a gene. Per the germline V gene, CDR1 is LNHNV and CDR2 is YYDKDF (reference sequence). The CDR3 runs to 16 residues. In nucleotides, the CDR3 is TGTGCCACCAGCAGAGGGGAGACAGGGAGGAACACTGAAGCTTTCTTT. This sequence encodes CATSRGETGRNTEAFF.

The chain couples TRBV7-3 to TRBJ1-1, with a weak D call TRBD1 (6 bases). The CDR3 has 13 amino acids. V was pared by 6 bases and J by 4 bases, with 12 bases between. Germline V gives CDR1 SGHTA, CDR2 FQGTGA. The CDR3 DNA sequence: TGTGCCAGCAGAGACAGGCGCGGCACTGAAGCTTTCTTT. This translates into CASRDRRGTEAFF.

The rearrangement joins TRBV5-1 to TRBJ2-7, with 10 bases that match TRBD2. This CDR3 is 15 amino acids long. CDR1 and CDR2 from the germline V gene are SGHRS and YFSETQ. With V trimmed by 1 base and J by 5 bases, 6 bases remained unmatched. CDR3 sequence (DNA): TGCGCCAGCAGCTTGATTACTAGCGGGAAGGACGAGCAGTACTTC. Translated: CASSLITSGKDEQYF.

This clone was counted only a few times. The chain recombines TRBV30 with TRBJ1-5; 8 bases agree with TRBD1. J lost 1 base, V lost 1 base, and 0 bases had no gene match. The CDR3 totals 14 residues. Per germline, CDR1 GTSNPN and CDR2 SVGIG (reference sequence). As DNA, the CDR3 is TGTGCCTGGAGTGACAGGGGGAGCAATCAGCCCCAGCATTTT. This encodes CAWSDRGSNQPQHF.

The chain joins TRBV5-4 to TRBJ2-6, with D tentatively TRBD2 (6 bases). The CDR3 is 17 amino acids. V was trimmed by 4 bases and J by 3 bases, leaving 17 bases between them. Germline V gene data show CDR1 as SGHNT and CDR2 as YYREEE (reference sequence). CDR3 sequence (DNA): TGTGCCAGCAGCCCGTCGGGGGATTGGAGTGGGGCCAACGTCCTGACTTTC. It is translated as CASSPSGDWSGANVLTF.

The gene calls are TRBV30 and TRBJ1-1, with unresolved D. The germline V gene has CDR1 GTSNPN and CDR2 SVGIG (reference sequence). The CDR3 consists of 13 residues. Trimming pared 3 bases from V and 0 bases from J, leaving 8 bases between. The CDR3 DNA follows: TGTGCCTGGAGGGCAGCCATGAACACTGAAGCTTTCTTT. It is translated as CAWRAAMNTEAFF. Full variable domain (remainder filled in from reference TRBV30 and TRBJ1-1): SQTIHQWPATLVQPVGSPLSLECTVEGTSNPNLYWYRQAAGRGLQLLFYSVGIGQISSEVPQNLSASRPQDRQFILSSKKLLLSDSGFYLCAWRAAMNTEAFFGQGTRLTVV.

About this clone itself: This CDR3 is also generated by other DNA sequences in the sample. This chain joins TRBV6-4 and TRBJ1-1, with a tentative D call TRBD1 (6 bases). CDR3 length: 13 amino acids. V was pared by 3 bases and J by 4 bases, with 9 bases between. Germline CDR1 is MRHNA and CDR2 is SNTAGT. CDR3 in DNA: TGTGCCAGCAGTGAACAGGGAGGCACTGAAGCTTTCTTT. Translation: CASSEQGGTEAFF.

The CDR3 spells CASSLQRGSSYEQYF. The CDR3 coding sequence is TGTGCCAGCAGTTTGCAGCGGGGGTCCTCCTACGAGCAGTACTTC. The chain joins TRBV28 to TRBJ2-7; TRBD2 aligns across 8 bases. The V gene end was trimmed by 3 bases and the J gene end by 0 bases; junction bases not matched to a gene: 4. The CDR3 extends over 15 amino acids. The germline CDR1 and CDR2 sequences are MDHEN and SYDVKM.

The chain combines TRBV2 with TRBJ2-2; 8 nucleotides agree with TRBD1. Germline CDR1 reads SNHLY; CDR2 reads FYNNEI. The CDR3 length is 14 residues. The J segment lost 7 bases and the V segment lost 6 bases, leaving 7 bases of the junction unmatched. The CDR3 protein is CASSLDREVGELFF. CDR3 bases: TGTGCCAGCAGCCTGGACAGGGAGGTCGGGGAGCTGTTTTTT. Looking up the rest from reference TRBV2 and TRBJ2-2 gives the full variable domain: EPEVTQTPSHQVTQMGQEVILRCVPISNHLYFYWYRQILGQKVEFLVSFYNNEISEKSEIFDDQFSVERPDGSNFTLKIRSTKLEDSAMYFCASSLDREVGELFFGEGSRLTVL.

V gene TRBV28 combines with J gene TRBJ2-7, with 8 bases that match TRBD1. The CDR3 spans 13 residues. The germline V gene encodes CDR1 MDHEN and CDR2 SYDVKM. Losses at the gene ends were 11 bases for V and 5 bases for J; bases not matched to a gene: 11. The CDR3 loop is CACTRGRVHEQYF. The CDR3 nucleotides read TGTGCCTGCACCAGGGGGCGCGTCCACGAGCAGTACTTC. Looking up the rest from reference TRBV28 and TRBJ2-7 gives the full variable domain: DVKVTQSSRYLVKRTGEKVFLECVQDMDHENMFWYRQDPGLGLRLIYFSYDVKMKEKGDIPEGYSVSREKKERFSLILESASTNQTSMYLCACTRGRVHEQYFGPGTRLTVT.

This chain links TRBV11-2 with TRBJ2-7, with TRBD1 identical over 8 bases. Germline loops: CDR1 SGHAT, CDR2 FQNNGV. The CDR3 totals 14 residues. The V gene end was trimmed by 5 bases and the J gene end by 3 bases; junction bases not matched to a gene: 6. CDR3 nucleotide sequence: TGTGCCAGCAGCCTCAGGGGGCGCGGCTACGAGCAGTACTTC. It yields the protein CASSLRGRGYEQYF.

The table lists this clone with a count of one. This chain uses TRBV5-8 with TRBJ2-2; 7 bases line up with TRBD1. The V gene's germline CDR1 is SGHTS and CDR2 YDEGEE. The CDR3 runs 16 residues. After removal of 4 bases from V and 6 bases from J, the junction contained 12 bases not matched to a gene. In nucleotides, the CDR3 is TGTGCCAGCAGCCTAGGGACAGAACTCGTTGCCGGGGAGCTGTTTTTT. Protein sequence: CASSLGTELVAGELFF.

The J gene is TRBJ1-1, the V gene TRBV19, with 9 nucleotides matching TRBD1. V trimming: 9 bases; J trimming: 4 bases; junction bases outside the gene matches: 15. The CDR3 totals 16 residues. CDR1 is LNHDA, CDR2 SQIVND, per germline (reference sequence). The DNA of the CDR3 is TGTGCCAGCGCAAACCGGGACAGGGTCCGCGGCACTGAAGCTTTCTTT. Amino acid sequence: CASANRDRVRGTEAFF.

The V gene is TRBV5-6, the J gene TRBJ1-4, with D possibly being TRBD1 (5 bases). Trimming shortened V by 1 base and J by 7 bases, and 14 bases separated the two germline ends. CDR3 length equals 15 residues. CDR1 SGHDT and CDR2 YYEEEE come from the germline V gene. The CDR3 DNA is TGTGCCAGCAGCTTGCGAGGGGCGCGTACTGAAAAACTGTTTTTT. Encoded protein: CASSLRGARTEKLFF.

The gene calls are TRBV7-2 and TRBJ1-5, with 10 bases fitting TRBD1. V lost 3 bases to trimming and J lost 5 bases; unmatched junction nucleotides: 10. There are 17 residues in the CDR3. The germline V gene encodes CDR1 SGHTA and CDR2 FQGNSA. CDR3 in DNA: TGTGCCAGCAGCTTTCAAGGCGGACAGGGGGGTTATCAGCCCCAGCATTTT. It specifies CASSFQGGQGGYQPQHF.

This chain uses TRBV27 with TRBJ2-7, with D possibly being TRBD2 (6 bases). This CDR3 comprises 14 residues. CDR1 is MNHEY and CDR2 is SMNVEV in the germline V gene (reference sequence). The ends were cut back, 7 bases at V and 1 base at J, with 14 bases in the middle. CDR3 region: CASKTGLLSYEQYF. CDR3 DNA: TGTGCCAGCAAAACTGGACTACTATCCTACGAGCAGTACTTC.

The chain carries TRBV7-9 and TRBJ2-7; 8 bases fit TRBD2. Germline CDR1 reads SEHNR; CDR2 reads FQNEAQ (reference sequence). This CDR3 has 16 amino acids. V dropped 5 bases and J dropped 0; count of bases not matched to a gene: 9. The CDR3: CASSPPGGGISYEQYF. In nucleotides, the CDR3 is TGTGCCAGCAGCCCTCCCGGCGGGGGGATCTCCTACGAGCAGTACTTC.

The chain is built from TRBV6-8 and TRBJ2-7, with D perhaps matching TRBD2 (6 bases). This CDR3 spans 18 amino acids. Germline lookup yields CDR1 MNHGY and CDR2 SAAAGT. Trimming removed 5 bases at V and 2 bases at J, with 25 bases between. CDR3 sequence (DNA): TGTGCCAGCAGTCACCAAGACTTACGTGGACGGGAGACCTACGAGCAGTACTTC. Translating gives CASSHQDLRGRETYEQYF.

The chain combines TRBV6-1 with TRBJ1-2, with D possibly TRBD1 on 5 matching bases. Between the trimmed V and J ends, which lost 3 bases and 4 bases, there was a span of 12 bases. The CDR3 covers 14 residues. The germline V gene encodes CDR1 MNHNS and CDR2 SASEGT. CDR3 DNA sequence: TGTGCCAGCAGTGAGTTCACAGGCTCCTATGGCTACACCTTC. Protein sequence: CASSEFTGSYGYTF.

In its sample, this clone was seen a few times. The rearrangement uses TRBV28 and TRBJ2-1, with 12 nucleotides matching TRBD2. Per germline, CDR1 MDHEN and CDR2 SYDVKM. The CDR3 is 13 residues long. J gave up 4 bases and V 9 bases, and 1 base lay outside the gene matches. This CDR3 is CASLAGGYNEQFF. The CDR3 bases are TGTGCCAGTCTAGCGGGAGGGTACAATGAGCAGTTCTTC. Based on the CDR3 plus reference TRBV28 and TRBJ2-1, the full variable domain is DVKVTQSSRYLVKRTGEKVFLECVQDMDHENMFWYRQDPGLGLRLIYFSYDVKMKEKGDIPEGYSVSREKKERFSLILESASTNQTSMYLCASLAGGYNEQFFGPGTRLTVL.

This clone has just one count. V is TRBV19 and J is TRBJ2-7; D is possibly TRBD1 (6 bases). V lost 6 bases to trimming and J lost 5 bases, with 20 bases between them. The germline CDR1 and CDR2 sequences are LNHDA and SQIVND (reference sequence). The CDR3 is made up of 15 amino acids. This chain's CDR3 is CASSQSYHRVDEQYF. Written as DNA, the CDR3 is TGTGCCAGTAGCCAATCTTACCACAGGGTCGACGAGCAGTACTTC.

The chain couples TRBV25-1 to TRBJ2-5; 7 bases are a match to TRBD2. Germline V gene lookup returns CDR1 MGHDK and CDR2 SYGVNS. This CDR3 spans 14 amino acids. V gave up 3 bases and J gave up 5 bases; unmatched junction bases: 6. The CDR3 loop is CASSEFGGGETQYF. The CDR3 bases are TGTGCCAGCAGTGAGTTCGGGGGAGGGGAGACCCAGTACTTC. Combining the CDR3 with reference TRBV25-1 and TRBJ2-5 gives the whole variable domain EADIYQTPRYLVIGTGKKITLECSQTMGHDKMYWYQQDPGMELHLIHYSYGVNSTEKGDLSSESTVSRIRTEHFPLTLESARPSHTSQYLCASSEFGGGETQYFGPGTRLLVL.

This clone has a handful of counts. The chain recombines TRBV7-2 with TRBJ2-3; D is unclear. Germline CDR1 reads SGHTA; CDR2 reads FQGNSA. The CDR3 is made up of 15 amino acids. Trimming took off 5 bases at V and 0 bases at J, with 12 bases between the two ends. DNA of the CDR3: TGTGCCAGCAGCACGACCGTCCTTAGCACAGATACGCAGTATTTT. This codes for CASSTTVLSTDTQYF.

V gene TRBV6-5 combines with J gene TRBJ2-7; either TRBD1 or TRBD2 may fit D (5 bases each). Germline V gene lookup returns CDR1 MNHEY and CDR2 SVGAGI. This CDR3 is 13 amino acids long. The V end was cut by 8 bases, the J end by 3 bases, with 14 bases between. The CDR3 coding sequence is TGTGCCAGCGGGGGACCCCTGATCTACGAGCAGTACTTC. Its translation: CASGGPLIYEQYF.

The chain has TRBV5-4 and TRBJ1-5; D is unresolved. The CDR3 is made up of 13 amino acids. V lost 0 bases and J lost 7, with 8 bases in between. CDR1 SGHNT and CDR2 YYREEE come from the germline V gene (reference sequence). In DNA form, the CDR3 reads TGTGCCAGCAGCTTGGGGATGGACCAGCCCCAGCATTTT. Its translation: CASSLGMDQPQHF.

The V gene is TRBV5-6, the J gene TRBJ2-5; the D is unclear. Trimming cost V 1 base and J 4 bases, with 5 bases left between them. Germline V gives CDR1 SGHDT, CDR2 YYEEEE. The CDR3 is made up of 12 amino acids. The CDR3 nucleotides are TGTGCCAGCAGCTTGCTGGGAGAGACCCAGTACTTC. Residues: CASSLLGETQYF.

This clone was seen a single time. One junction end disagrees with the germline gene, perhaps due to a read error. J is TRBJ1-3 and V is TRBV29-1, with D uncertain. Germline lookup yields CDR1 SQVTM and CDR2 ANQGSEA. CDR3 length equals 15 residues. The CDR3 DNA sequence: TGCAGCGTTGAAGATCAGGTCCTGACTGGAGACACCATATATTTT. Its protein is CSVEDQVLTGDTIYF.

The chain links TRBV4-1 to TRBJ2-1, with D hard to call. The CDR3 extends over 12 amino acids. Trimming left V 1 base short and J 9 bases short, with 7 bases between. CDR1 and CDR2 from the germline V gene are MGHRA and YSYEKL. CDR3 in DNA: TGCGCCAGCAGCCAAGTACTCGCTGAGCAGTTCTTC. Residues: CASSQVLAEQFF.

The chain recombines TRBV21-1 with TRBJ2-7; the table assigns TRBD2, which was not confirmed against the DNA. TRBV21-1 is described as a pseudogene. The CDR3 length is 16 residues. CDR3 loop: CASSKIRTRVDDEQYF. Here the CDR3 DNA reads TGTGCCAGCAGCAAAATACGGACGCGGGTCGACGACGAGCAGTACTTC.